Shown below are 7 T cell receptor beta chains from a single sample sequenced in a study of blood T cell repertoires in COVID-19. The repertoire was sequenced with immunoSEQ multiplex PCR; TCRdb's copy has only in-frame clones and lacks some. This table has some 160,000 clones, around 90% appearing once. Sequenced: peripheral blood. These receptor sequences come from a man aged 50 to 59 who had recovered from COVID-19.

CDR3 protein: CASSERAGGIIQYF. As DNA, the CDR3 is TGTGCCAGCAGTGAAAGGGCAGGGGGCATCATTCAGTACTTC. This chain links TRBV6-1 with TRBJ2-4; 8 positions agree with TRBD1. The CDR3 totals 14 residues. Trimming cost V 2 bases and J 9 bases; bases outside gene matches: 6. Germline V gene sequence: CDR1 MNHNS, CDR2 SASEGT.

The chain couples TRBV9 to TRBJ1-3; the D gene is possibly TRBD1 (5 bases). The CDR3 length is 15 residues. Per germline, CDR1 SGDLS and CDR2 YYNGEE. V lost 3 bases to trimming and J lost 2 bases, with 12 bases between them. The CDR3 protein is CASSGTDMPGNTIYF. The CDR3 region has the DNA TGTGCCAGCAGCGGAACGGACATGCCTGGAAACACCATATATTTT.

V gene TRBV19 combines with J gene TRBJ2-1; 12 positions agree with TRBD2. This CDR3 contains 15 residues. The trim removed 7 bases at V and 12 bases at J, leaving 13 bases unmatched. Looked up from germline, CDR1 is LNHDA and CDR2 is SQIVND (reference sequence). The CDR3 DNA follows: TGTGCCAGTACCACGGCCGGGACTAGCGGGCGGAGGCAGTTCTTC. Amino acid sequence: CASTTAGTSGRRQFF.

This clone has just one count. The chain employs TRBV7-9 and TRBJ1-5, with unresolved D. The length of the CDR3 is 15 residues. Deletions cut 1 base from V and 3 bases from J, with 10 bases between. Germline CDR1 and CDR2: SEHNR and FQNEAQ (reference sequence). Here the CDR3 DNA reads TGTGCCAGCAGCTTAGGGTCCCGGGTCAATCAGCCCCAGCATTTT. Its protein product is CASSLGSRVNQPQHF.

CDR3 DNA sequence: TGTGCCAGCAGCGGGACAGGGGGCCACACCGGGGAGCTGTTTTTT. Its protein product is CASSGTGGHTGELFF. The chain recombines TRBV11-2 with TRBJ2-2; 12 bases match TRBD1. The V and J ends lost 5 bases and 3 bases, in that order; junction bases with no gene match: 1. CDR1 is SGHAT, CDR2 FQNNGV, per germline. The CDR3 is made up of 15 amino acids.

The CDR3 bases are TGTGCCAGCACCAAAGAGCAGGGGCTCCTCACTGAAGCTTTCTTT. Translated: CASTKEQGLLTEAFF. The chain combines TRBV6-5 with TRBJ1-1, with a possible D match to TRBD1 (6 bases). The germline V gene has CDR1 MNHEY and CDR2 SVGAGI. V was pared by 7 bases and J by 4 bases, with 19 bases between. CDR3 length equals 15 residues.

The chain has TRBV13 and TRBJ2-4; the D gene is possibly TRBD1 (6 bases). The length of the CDR3 is 16 residues. V was trimmed by 4 bases and J by 0 bases, leaving 13 bases between them. Germline V lookup: CDR1 PRHDT, CDR2 FYEKMQ (reference sequence). Written as DNA, the CDR3 is TGTGCCAGCAGCTCCCCAGGGGCTGAAGCCAAAAACATTCAGTACTTC. It codes for CASSSPGAEAKNIQYF.